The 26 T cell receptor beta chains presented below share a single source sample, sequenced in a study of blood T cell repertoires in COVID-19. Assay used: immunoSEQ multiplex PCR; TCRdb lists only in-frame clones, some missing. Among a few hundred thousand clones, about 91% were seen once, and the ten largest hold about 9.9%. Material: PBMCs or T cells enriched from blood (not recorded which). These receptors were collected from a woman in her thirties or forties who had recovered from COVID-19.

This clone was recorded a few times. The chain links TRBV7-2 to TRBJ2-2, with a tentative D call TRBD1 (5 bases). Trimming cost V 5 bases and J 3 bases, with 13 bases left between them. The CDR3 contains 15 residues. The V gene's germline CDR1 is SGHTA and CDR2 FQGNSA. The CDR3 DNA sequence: TGTGCCAGCAGCCCCCGGCTAGGGGACACCGGGGAGCTGTTTTTT. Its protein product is CASSPRLGDTGELFF. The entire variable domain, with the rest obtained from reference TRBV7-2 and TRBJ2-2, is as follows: GAGVSQSPSNKVTEKGKDVELRCDPISGHTALYWYRQSLGQGLEFLIYFQGNSAPDKSGLPSDRFSAERTGGSVSTLTIQRTQQEDSAVYLCASSPRLGDTGELFFGEGSRLTVL.

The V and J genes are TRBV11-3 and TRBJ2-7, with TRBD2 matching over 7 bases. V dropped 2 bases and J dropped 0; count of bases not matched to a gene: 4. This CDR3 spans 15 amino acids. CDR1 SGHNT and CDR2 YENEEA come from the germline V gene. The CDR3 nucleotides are TGTGCCAGCAGCTTACCCCCGGGGGGCTCCTACGAGCAGTACTTC. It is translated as CASSLPPGGSYEQYF.

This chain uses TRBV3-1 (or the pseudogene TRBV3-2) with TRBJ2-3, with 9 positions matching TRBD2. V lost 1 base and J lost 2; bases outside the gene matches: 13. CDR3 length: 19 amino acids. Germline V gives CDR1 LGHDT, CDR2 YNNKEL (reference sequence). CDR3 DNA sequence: TGTGCCAGCAGCCAAGTACGCGGGGGGGCGGGGTCCCCCACAGATACGCAGTATTTT. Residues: CASSQVRGGAGSPTDTQYF.

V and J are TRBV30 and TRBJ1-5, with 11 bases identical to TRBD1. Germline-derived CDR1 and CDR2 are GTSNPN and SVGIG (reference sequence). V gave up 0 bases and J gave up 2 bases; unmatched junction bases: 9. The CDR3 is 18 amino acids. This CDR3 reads CAWSVRGQGGIGNQPQHF. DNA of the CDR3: TGTGCCTGGAGTGTACGGGGACAGGGGGGAATCGGCAATCAGCCCCAGCATTTT.

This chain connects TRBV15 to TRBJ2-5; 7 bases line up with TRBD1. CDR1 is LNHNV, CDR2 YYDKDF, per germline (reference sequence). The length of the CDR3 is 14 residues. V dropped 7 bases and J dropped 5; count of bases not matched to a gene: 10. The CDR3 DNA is TGTGCCACCACCCCGAGGGGGCCAGGGGAGACCCAGTACTTC. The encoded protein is CATTPRGPGETQYF.

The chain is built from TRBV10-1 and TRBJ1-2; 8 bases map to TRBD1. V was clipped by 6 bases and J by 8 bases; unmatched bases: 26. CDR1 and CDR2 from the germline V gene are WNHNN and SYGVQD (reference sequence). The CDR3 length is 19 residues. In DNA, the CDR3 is TGCGCCAGCAGGGGACAGGTAGCGGGCCCTTATCGAGAACTATGGGGCTACACCTTC. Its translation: CASRGQVAGPYRELWGYTF.

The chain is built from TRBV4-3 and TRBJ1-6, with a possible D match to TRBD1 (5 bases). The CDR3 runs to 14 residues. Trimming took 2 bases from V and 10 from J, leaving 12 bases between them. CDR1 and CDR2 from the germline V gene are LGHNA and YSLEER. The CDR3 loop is CASSQILRESPLHF. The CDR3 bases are TGCGCCAGCAGCCAAATCCTCAGGGAATCACCCCTCCACTTT.

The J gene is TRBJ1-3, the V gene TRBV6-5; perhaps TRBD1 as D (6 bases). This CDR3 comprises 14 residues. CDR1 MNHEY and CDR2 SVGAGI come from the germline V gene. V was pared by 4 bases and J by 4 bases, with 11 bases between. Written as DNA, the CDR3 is TGTGCCAGCAGTTCCCCAGGGGTCGGAAACACCATATATTTT. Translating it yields CASSSPGVGNTIYF.

As DNA, the CDR3 is TGCGCCAGCAGTCTCGTACGGACAGGGAGGGTTGGCTACACCTTC. Its protein product is CASSLVRTGRVGYTF. The chain employs TRBV4-3 and TRBJ1-2; 8 bases map to TRBD1. Germline V CDR1 and CDR2: LGHNA, YSLEER. J gave up 7 bases and V 6 bases, and 13 bases lay outside the gene matches. CDR3 size: 15 residues.

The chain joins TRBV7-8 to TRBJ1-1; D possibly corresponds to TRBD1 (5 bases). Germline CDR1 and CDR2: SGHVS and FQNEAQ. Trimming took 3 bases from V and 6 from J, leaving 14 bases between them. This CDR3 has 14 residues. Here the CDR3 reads CASSFRTRTAEAFF. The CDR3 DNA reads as TGTGCCAGCAGCTTCCGGACACGAACGGCTGAAGCTTTCTTT.

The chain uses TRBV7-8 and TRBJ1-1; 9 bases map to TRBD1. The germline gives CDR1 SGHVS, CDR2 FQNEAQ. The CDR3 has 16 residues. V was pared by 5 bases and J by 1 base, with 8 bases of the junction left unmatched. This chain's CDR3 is CASSPRLGQGNTEAFF. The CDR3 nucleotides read TGTGCCAGCAGCCCCCGGTTGGGACAGGGGAACACTGAAGCTTTCTTT.

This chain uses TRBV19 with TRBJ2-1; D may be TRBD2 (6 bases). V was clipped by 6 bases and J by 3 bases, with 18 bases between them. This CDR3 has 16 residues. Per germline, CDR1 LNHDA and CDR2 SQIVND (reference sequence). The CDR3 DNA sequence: TGTGCCAGTAGGGGCATATCACTAGCAGACTACAATGAGCAGTTCTTC. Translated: CASRGISLADYNEQFF.

The CDR3 DNA follows: TGTGCCAGCAGCTTAGCTCTAGCGGAGGGGACCCAGTACTTC. It codes for CASSLALAEGTQYF. The rearrangement uses TRBV7-3 and TRBJ2-5, with 7 bases matching TRBD2. V lost 2 bases, J lost 7 bases, and 7 bases stayed unmatched. The CDR3 is made up of 14 amino acids. CDR1 and CDR2 (germline): SGHTA, FQGTGA.

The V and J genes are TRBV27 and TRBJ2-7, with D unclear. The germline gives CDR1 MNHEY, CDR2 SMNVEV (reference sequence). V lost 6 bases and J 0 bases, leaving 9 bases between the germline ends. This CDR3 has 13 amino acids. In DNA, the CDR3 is TGTGCCAGCAGGTCCCCATTCTCCTACGAGCAGTACTTC. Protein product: CASRSPFSYEQYF.

The CDR3 reads CASSQVQAGYGYTF. CDR3 sequence (DNA): TGTGCCAGCAGCCAAGTCCAGGCGGGCTATGGCTACACCTTC. The chain uses TRBV3-1 (or the pseudogene TRBV3-2) and TRBJ1-2, with D hard to call. The CDR3 loop spans 14 amino acids. Trimming stripped 1 base from V and 4 bases from J, with 10 bases between. Germline CDR1 reads LGHDT; CDR2 reads YNNKEL (reference sequence).

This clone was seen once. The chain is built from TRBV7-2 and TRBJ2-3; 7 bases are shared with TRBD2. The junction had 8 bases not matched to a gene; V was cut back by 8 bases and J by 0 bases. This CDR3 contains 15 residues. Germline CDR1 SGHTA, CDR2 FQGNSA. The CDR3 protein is CASHSAGASTDTQYF. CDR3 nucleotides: TGTGCCAGCCACTCGGCGGGAGCTAGCACAGATACGCAGTATTTT.

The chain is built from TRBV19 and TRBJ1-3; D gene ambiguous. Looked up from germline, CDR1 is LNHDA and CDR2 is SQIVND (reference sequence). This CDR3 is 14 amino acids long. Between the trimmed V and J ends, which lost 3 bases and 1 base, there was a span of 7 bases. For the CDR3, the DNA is TGTGCCAGTAGTATCTCGACATCTGGAAACACCATATATTTT. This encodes CASSISTSGNTIYF.

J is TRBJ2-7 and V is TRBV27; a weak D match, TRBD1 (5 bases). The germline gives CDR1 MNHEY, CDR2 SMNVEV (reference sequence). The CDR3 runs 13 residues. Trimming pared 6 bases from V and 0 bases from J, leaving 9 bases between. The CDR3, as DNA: TGTGCCAGCAGCCGGACACCCTCCTACGAGCAGTACTTC. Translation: CASSRTPSYEQYF.

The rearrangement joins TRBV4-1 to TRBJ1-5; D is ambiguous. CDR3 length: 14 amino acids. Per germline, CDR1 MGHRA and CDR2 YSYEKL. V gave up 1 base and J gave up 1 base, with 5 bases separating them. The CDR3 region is CASSQVLSNQPQHF. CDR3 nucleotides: TGCGCCAGCAGCCAAGTCCTAAGCAATCAGCCCCAGCATTTT.

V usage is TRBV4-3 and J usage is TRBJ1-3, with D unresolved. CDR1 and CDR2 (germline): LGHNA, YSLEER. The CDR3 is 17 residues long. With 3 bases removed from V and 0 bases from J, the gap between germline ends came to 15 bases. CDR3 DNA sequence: TGCGCCAGCAGCCAGGGTTCCCTGGAGTACTCTGGAAACACCATATATTTT. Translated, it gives CASSQGSLEYSGNTIYF.

The CDR3 loop reads CASSQGFGAEQYF. The CDR3 DNA reads as TGTGCCAGCAGCCAAGGCTTTGGGGCCGAGCAGTACTTC. The chain links TRBV3-1 (or the pseudogene TRBV3-2) to TRBJ2-7, with a weak D call TRBD1 (5 bases). Germline lookup yields CDR1 LGHDT and CDR2 YNNKEL (reference sequence). V gave up 1 base and J gave up 6 bases, with 10 bases separating them. This CDR3 comprises 13 residues.

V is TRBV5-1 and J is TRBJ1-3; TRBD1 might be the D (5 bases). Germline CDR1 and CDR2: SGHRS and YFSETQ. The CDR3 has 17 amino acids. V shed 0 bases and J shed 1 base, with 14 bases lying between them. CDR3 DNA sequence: TGCGCCAGCAGCTTGGACGCAACGGGGGGATCTGGAAACACCATATATTTT. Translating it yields CASSLDATGGSGNTIYF.

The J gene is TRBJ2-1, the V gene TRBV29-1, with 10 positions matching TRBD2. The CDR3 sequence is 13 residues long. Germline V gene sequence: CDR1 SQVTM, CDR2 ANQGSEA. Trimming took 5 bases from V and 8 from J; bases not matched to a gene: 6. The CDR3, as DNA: TGCAGCGTTCATCTAGCGGGAGCTTATGAGCAGTTCTTC. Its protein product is CSVHLAGAYEQFF.

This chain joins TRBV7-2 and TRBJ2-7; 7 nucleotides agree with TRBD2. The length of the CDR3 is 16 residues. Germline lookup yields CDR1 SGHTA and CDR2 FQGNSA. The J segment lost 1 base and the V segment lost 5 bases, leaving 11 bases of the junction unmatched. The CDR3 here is CASSLSAGAASYEQYF. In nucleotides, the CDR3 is TGTGCCAGCAGCCTATCCGCGGGAGCGGCGTCCTACGAGCAGTACTTC.

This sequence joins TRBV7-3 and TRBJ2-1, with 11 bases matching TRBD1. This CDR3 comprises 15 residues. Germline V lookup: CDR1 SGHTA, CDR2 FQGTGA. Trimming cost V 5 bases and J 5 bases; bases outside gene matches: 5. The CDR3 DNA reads TGTGCCAGCAGCCCCGGGACAGGGGGTGACAATGAGCAGTTCTTC. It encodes CASSPGTGGDNEQFF.

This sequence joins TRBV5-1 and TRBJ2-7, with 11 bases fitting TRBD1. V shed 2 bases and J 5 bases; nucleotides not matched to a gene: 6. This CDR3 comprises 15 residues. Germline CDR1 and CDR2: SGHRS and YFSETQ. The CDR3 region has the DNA TGCGCCAGCAGCTTTAGGACAGGGGGCTACAACGAGCAGTACTTC. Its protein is CASSFRTGGYNEQYF.